The present T cell receptor beta chain was sequenced within a study of blood T cell repertoires in COVID-19. The overall study: Collection of acute and convalescent COVID-19 samples took place in the United States, Italy and Spain.

Original processing methods: Reference gene primer amplification yielded estimated nucleated cell counts. Only in-frame clones appear in the TCRdb table, and some are missing; sequencing was by immunoSEQ multiplex PCR. V and J calls and clone size come straight from that table; D and trimming were deduced from the DNA. The data show about 160,000 clones, with approximately 92% seen just once and roughly 4.8% held by the top ten. The source is a woman aged 45-59 years with acute or convalescent COVID-19. The source material was peripheral blood.

The CDR3 nucleotides are TGCAGCGTGCCGGGGGACAGGGGCGAGCAGTACTTC. This sequence encodes CSVPGDRGEQYF. The chain joins TRBV29-1 to TRBJ2-7, with TRBD1 matching 10 bases. This CDR3 spans 12 amino acids. V shed 6 bases, J shed 6 bases, and the junction held 5 bases outside the gene matches. Germline CDR1 and CDR2: SQVTM and ANQGSEA.